A single T cell receptor (beta chain) is shown here with its context. This clonotype came up once. It lacks a known antigen. The input lacks base qualities; no much larger clone sits a single base away. One read yields weak evidence. Peripheral blood CD8+ and CD4+ T cells from healthy donors, Susac syndrome patients and multiple sclerosis patients were profiled using high-throughput TCR beta sequencing. Healthy donors were age- and sex-matched controls. Bulk CD8+ and CD4+ T cells were purified by magnetic negative isolation, while CD8+ TEMRA cells were enriched using FACS. Blood was drawn into EDTA tubes, processed within 24 hours, and PBMCs were isolated by density gradient centrifugation. PBMCs destined for TCR sequencing were cryopreserved in liquid nitrogen and later thawed in a 37 °C water bath. The sorted or isolated CD4+, CD8+ and CD8+ TEMRA cells had a purity of 90% or higher. This entry belongs to a study of CD8 T cells in Susac syndrome (dated by TCRdb to between 2018 and 2021). For the study in its entirety: Whether CD8+ T cell activation and differentiation in Susac syndrome was antigen driven was tested using repertoire sequencing.

There are 15 amino acids in the CDR3, from cysteine to phenylalanine inclusive. Just the 45-base CDR3 DNA is kept, in frame starting at base 1. Sequences SGHTA (CDR1) and FQGNSA (CDR2) are obtained from the germline V gene. The germline V and J ends show losses of 5 bases and 1 base respectively, and no gene match explains 6 bases of the junction. Findings and caveats that apply to the study as a whole: The study acknowledged that relatively few individuals were included in the TCR sequencing and HLA analysis.

RNA was extracted using the RNeasy kit, and roughly 0.5 to 1 microgram was reverse transcribed with random hexamers. The immunoSEQ multiplex PCR assay, which covers 54 Vbeta and 13 Jbeta segments, was used to amplify TCR beta CDR3 regions. To correct PCR amplification bias, a synthetic template baseline was used for both primer optimization and computational correction. In the original analysis: Reads were assigned to V, D and J genes according to IMGT and analyzed in immunoSEQ Analyzer, with only productive sequences retained. Clonality was calculated as one minus the Shannon entropy normalized by log2 of the number of productive unique sequences. Public and private clones were assessed among the 100 most prevalent clones of each patient and control. Clones were defined as Susac-specific if absent from the healthy and MS cohorts, from approximately 1,100 published viral clones and from other ImmuneACCESS disease sequences. TCRdb took the public reads, trimmed them with fastp at Q25, ran MiXCR for clone calling and kept in-frame beta chains. Duplicate CDR3 protein sequences are folded into a single record with the most common DNA and genes. TCRdb's processing, not the authors' own work, is the source of the V and J calls. This sample is represented by about 200,000 distinct CDR3 sequences; approximately 95% of them were singletons. Around 0.096% of the sample lies in the top ten.

Sequences were obtained from CD4+ T cells from PBMCs. This sequence was found in a human donor in good health. This receptor chain uses TRBV7-2 and TRBJ1-1; TRBD1 matches 8 bases in the middle. The CDR3 corresponds to CASSPKTGANTEAFF. The nucleotide sequence is given as TGTGCCAGCAGCCCCAAGACAGGGGCGAACACTGAAGCTTTCTTT.